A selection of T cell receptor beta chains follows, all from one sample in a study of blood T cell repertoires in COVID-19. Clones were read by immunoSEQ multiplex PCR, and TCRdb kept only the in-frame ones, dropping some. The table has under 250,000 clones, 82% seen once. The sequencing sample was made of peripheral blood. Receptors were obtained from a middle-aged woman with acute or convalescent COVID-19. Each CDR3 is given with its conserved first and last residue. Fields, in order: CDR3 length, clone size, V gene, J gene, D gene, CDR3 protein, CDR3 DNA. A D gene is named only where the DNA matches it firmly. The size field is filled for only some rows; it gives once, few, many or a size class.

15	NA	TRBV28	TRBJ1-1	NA	CASSSPTVSVSEAFF	TGTGCCAGCAGTTCCCCTACAGTTAGCGTTAGTGAAGCTTTCTTT
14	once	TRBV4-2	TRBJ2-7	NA	CASSQELGAVKQYF	TGTGCCAGCAGCCAAGAACTTGGAGCGGTGAAGCAGTACTTC
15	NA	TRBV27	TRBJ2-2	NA	CASSLRRDGAGELFF	TGTGCCAGCAGTTTACGGCGGGACGGTGCCGGGGAGCTGTTTTTT
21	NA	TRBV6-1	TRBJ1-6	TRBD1	CASSEAASGTGVFSYNSPLHF	TGTGCCAGCAGTGAAGCTGCCTCCGGGACAGGGGTCTTCTCCTATAATTCACCCCTCCACTTT
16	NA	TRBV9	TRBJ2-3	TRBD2	CASSVLNAGGTDTQYF	TGTGCCAGCAGCGTCTTAAACGCGGGAGGCACAGATACGCAGTATTTT
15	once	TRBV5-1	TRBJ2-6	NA	CASSPTGTGANVLTF	TGCGCCAGCAGCCCCACAGGGACTGGGGCCAACGTCCTGACTTTC
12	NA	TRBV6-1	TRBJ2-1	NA	CASSEESYEQFF	TGTGCCAGCAGTGAGGAGTCCTATGAGCAGTTCTTC
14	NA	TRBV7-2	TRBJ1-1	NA	CASSSVLKNTEAFF	TGTGCCAGCAGCTCGGTACTAAAGAACACTGAAGCTTTCTTT
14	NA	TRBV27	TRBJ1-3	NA	CASRNSRSGNTIYF	TGTGCCAGCAGGAACTCCCGCTCTGGAAACACCATATATTTT
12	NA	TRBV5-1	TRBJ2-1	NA	CASSRGTNEQFF	TGCGCCAGCAGCCGCGGGACCAATGAGCAGTTCTTC
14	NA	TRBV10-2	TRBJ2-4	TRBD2	CASSWTAGGNIQYF	TGCGCCAGCTCATGGACAGCGGGGGGGAACATTCAGTACTTC
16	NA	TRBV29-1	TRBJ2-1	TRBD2	CSVTSGRANFYNEQFF	TGCAGCGTTACTAGCGGGAGGGCCAATTTCTACAATGAGCAGTTCTTC
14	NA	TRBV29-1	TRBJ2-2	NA	CSARHGTNTGELFF	TGCAGCGCCCGACATGGTACGAACACCGGGGAGCTGTTTTTT